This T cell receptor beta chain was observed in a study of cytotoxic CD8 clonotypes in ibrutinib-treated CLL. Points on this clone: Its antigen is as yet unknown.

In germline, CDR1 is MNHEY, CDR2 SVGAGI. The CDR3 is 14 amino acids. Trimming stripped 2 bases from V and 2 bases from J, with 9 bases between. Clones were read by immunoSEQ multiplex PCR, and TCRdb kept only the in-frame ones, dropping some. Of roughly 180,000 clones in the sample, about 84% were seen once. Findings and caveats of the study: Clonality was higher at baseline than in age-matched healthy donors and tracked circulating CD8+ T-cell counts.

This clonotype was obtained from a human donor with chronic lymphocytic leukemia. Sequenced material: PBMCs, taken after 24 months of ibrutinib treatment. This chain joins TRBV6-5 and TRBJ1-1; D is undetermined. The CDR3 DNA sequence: TGTGCCAGCAGTTACGGGCAGATAAACACTGAAGCTTTCTTT. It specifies CASSYGQINTEAFF.